The 14 T cell receptor beta chains reported below all come from one sample, sequenced in a study of graft-versus-host responses after intestinal transplantation. Data came from immunoSEQ multiplex PCR; TCRdb stores just in-frame clones and leaves some out. The data show around 84,000 clones, around 86% seen once. Which antigens these TCRs recognize remains unknown. This material consisted of unstimulated CD8+ T cells sorted from spleen or lymph node cells, taken before intestinal transplant. The receptors were gathered from a human donor who received an intestinal transplant.

This clone was counted once. The chain links TRBV11-2 to TRBJ1-2, with 7 bases aligning to TRBD1. The V segment lost 4 bases and the J segment 7 bases; nucleotides outside the gene matches: 9. The CDR3 runs 14 residues. Germline CDR1 SGHAT, CDR2 FQNNGV. This CDR3 is CASSSGDRVSGYTF. The CDR3 region has the DNA TGTGCCAGCAGCTCGGGCGACAGGGTTAGTGGCTACACCTTC.

The chain has TRBV2 and TRBJ2-5; 8 positions agree with TRBD2. Germline V gives CDR1 SNHLY, CDR2 FYNNEI. The junction had 13 bases not matched to a gene; V was cut back by 11 bases and J by 2 bases. The CDR3 consists of 15 residues. The CDR3, as DNA: TGTGCCTCCCAAGGAAGCGGGGGTAATCAAGAGACCCAGTACTTC. Amino acids: CASQGSGGNQETQYF.

The chain employs TRBV6-5 and TRBJ1-2; D may be TRBD1 (5 bases). Germline-derived CDR1 and CDR2 are MNHEY and SVGAGI. The CDR3 consists of 14 residues. V was shortened by 0 bases and J by 8 bases, with 13 bases between the two germline ends. The CDR3 DNA sequence: TGTGCCAGCAGTTACTCGGGCGTCGGGGCGGGCTACACCTTC. It encodes CASSYSGVGAGYTF.

The table lists this clone with a few counts. The rearrangement joins TRBV10-1 to TRBJ2-3; 7 nucleotides match TRBD1. The CDR3 is made up of 14 amino acids. V lost 2 bases to trimming and J lost 1 base; unmatched junction nucleotides: 0. Germline CDR1 WNHNN, CDR2 SYGVQD (reference sequence). The chain's CDR3 is CASSEDRGTDTQYF. CDR3 sequence (DNA): TGCGCCAGCAGTGAGGACAGGGGCACAGATACGCAGTATTTT.

This clone has just one count. The chain couples TRBV4-1 to TRBJ2-7, with TRBD2 identical over 7 bases. This CDR3 spans 16 amino acids. Trimming took 3 bases from V and 5 from J; bases not matched to a gene: 13. In germline, CDR1 is MGHRA, CDR2 YSYEKL. CDR3 sequence (DNA): TGCGCCAGCAGCCAGGCCGGGACTATCCCGTTTCACGAGCAGTACTTC. As protein: CASSQAGTIPFHEQYF.

V is TRBV15 and J is TRBJ1-6, with D possibly TRBD1 on 6 matching bases. Germline CDR1 LNHNV, CDR2 YYDKDF (reference sequence). The CDR3 covers 15 residues. V dropped 0 bases and J dropped 6 bases, with 9 bases sitting between them. CDR3 in DNA: TGTGCCACCAGCAGAGATCGGACAGCTAATTCACCCCTCCACTTT. Protein sequence: CATSRDRTANSPLHF.

The V call is TRBV7-4, the J call TRBJ1-1; 10 bases agree with TRBD1. CDR1 is SGHVT and CDR2 is SQSDAQ in the germline V gene. V dropped 3 bases and J dropped 5; count of bases not matched to a gene: 9. The CDR3 runs to 16 residues. The CDR3 region has the DNA TGTGCCAGCAGCTTTAATTCGCGGGACAGGGGAACTGAAGCTTTCTTT. This gives the protein CASSFNSRDRGTEAFF.

The chain couples TRBV5-6 to TRBJ2-7; D is unresolved. Looked up from germline, CDR1 is SGHDT and CDR2 is YYEEEE. V was shortened by 2 bases and J by 2 bases, with 11 bases between the two germline ends. The CDR3 length is 14 residues. The CDR3, as DNA: TGTGCCAGCAGCTTCTTACGGAGACCCTACGAGCAGTACTTC. Translation gives CASSFLRRPYEQYF.

V usage is TRBV19 and J usage is TRBJ2-1, with D uncertain. This CDR3 has 15 residues. CDR1 is LNHDA and CDR2 is SQIVND in the germline V gene (reference sequence). With 3 bases removed from V and 0 bases from J, the gap between germline ends came to 9 bases. The CDR3 loop reads CASSMGRSSYNEQFF. The CDR3 DNA follows: TGTGCCAGTAGTATGGGCAGGAGCTCCTACAATGAGCAGTTCTTC.

This chain connects TRBV4-1 to TRBJ1-2; D ambiguous. Trimming removed 3 bases at V and 1 base at J, with 3 bases between. The CDR3 runs to 12 residues. Germline values: CDR1 MGHRA, CDR2 YSYEKL. In DNA form, the CDR3 reads TGCGCCAGCAGCCAGGGTAACTATGGCTACACCTTC. Its translation is CASSQGNYGYTF.

The chain recombines TRBV9 with TRBJ2-3, with D uncertain. The CDR3 has 15 residues. Trimming removed 3 bases at V and 2 bases at J, with 13 bases between. Germline assignment: CDR1 SGDLS and CDR2 YYNGEE. The CDR3 DNA reads TGTGCCAGCAGCGCCCACTCCAGATACACAGATACGCAGTATTTT. It codes for CASSAHSRYTDTQYF.

The CDR3 sequence is CASSIVRDRASTDTQYF. In DNA, the CDR3 is TGTGCCAGTAGTATAGTACGGGACCGAGCTAGCACAGATACGCAGTATTTT. The rearrangement links TRBV19 to TRBJ2-3, with D perhaps matching TRBD1 or TRBD2 (5 bases each). The CDR3 contains 17 residues. Germline V gives CDR1 LNHDA, CDR2 SQIVND (reference sequence). V lost 1 base and J lost 0, with 14 bases in between.

The rearrangement links TRBV2 to TRBJ2-5; no clear D gene. The J call may be faulty, since TRBJ2-7 better matches the DNA end. The CDR3 is 10 amino acids. CDR1 and CDR2 (germline): SNHLY, FYNNEI. The CDR3 nucleotides read TGTGCCAGCAGTGACTACGAGCAGTACTTC. It yields the protein CASSDYEQYF.

This clone was recorded only once. CDR3 amino acids: CASSLGPQGRYNSPLHF. CDR3 DNA sequence: TGTGCCAGCAGCTTAGGCCCCCAAGGGAGGTATAATTCACCCCTCCACTTT. The V gene is TRBV7-9, the J gene TRBJ1-6; D not resolved. The germline V gene has CDR1 SEHNR and CDR2 FQNEAQ (reference sequence). CDR3 length: 17 amino acids. V was pared by 1 base and J by 4 bases, with 14 bases between.